The rows below give T cell receptor beta chains drawn from one sample of a study of response to subunit inactivated influenza vaccine. MiXCR was run by TCRdb on the RT-PCR reads, yielding one entry per CDR3 protein. This sample has fewer than 650,000 distinct CDR3 sequences; 10% to 15% occur once, and the top ten carry about 12%. The source was PBMCs from blood, collected roughly 46 days after vaccination. These receptors came from a man aged 50 to 59 who received an inactivated influenza vaccine. CDR3s include the opening cysteine and the closing phenylalanine or tryptophan. A D gene is named only where the DNA matches it firmly. Size is stated for part of the rows, as once, few or many counts, or as a class when the clone is expanded.

clone size,J gene,D gene,V gene,CDR3 protein,CDR3 DNA
many,TRBJ1-5,TRBD1,TRBV6-2/TRBV6-3,CASSYRTGFQPQHF,TGTGCCAGCAGTTACCGGACAGGGTTTCAGCCCCAGCATTTT
many,TRBJ2-5,-,TRBV12-3/TRBV12-4,CASSSDRSDRETQYF,TGTGCCAGCAGCTCAGACCGGAGTGATAGAGAGACCCAGTACTTC
few,TRBJ2-3,-,TRBV5-1,CASSPGSPPDTQYF,TGCGCCAGCAGCCCCGGGTCCCCCCCAGATACGCAGTATTTT
few,TRBJ2-7,-,TRBV5-8,CASSLVVTDGTAYEQYF,TGTGCCAGCAGCTTGGTCGTGACCGACGGGACGGCCTACGAGCAGTACTTC
few,TRBJ2-5,TRBD1,TRBV6-1,CASTLQGAGRETQYF,TGTGCCAGCACCCTACAGGGGGCGGGAAGAGAGACCCAGTACTTC
-,TRBJ2-3,-,TRBV15,CATKAFRTDTQYF,TGTGCCACGAAGGCTTTTCGCACAGATACGCAGTATTTT
-,TRBJ2-6,TRBD2,TRBV11-2,CASSYQTSGRASGANVLTF,TGTGCCAGCAGCTACCAGACTAGCGGGAGAGCCTCTGGGGCCAACGTCCTGACTTTC
few,TRBJ1-4,-,TRBV29-1,CSVRTPNEKLFF,TGCAGCGTTAGGACACCTAATGAAAAACTGTTTTTT
-,TRBJ2-1,-,TRBV3-1,CASSQDQGSNEQFF,TGTGCCAGCAGCCAAGACCAGGGTAGCAATGAGCAGTTCTTC
few,TRBJ2-7,TRBD2,TRBV27,CASSFGGRAYEQYF,TGTGCCAGCAGTTTCGGCGGGAGGGCCTACGAGCAGTACTTC
many,TRBJ2-7,TRBD2,TRBV5-1,CASSLGTSGRAYEQYF,TGCGCCAGCAGCTTAGGGACTAGCGGGAGGGCCTACGAGCAGTACTTC
-,TRBJ2-2,-,TRBV20-1,CSAIHTGELFF,TGCAGTGCTATTCACACCGGGGAGCTGTTTTTT
-,TRBJ2-5,-,TRBV11-2,CASSPSLAFQETQYF,TGTGCCAGCAGCCCCTCATTAGCGTTCCAAGAGACCCAGTACTTC
-,TRBJ2-1,TRBD2,TRBV2,CASSEWAGGGNEQFF,TGTGCCAGCAGTGAATGGGCGGGAGGAGGGAATGAGCAGTTCTTC
few,TRBJ1-2,TRBD1,TRBV7-9,CASSFLQGGYGYTF,TGTGCCAGCAGCTTCCTACAGGGGGGGTATGGCTACACCTTC
-,TRBJ2-5,-,TRBV2,CASNWQGTETQYF,TGTGCCAGCAATTGGCAGGGAACGGAGACCCAGTACTTC
few,TRBJ2-5,-,TRBV10-3,CAISGGVDPLGETQYF,TGTGCCATCAGTGGGGGGGTTGATCCCTTGGGAGAGACCCAGTACTTC
few,TRBJ2-3,-,TRBV18,CASSPQRLGTDTQYF,TGTGCCAGCTCACCACAGCGGTTGGGCACAGATACGCAGTATTTT
few,TRBJ1-1,-,TRBV12-3/TRBV12-4,CASSPRRANTEAFF,TGTGCCAGCAGTCCGCGGAGGGCGAACACTGAAGCTTTCTTT
-,TRBJ1-1,-,TRBV6-5,CASSYSNMAGEAFF,TGTGCCAGCAGTTACTCGAATATGGCCGGTGAAGCTTTCTTT
few,TRBJ2-1,TRBD2,TRBV2,CASRSTSGRGNEQFF,TGTGCCAGCAGATCTACTAGCGGGAGAGGCAATGAGCAGTTCTTC
many,TRBJ1-3,-,TRBV12-3/TRBV12-4,CASSLSGSGNTIYF,TGTGCCAGCAGTTTATCAGGTTCTGGAAACACCATATATTTT
-,TRBJ2-3,TRBD1,TRBV7-9,CASSPWDRALTTDTQYF,TGTGCCAGCAGCCCCTGGGACAGGGCCCTAACCACAGATACGCAGTATTTT
-,TRBJ2-2,-,TRBV2,CASRGHPNTGELFF,TGTGCCAGCAGGGGACACCCGAACACCGGGGAGCTGTTTTTT
-,TRBJ1-1,-,TRBV7-9,CASSSQGPGVAFF,TGTGCCAGCAGCAGCCAGGGTCCTGGGGTAGCTTTCTTT
-,TRBJ1-1,TRBD1,TRBV10-2,CASSESIGTVNTEAFF,TGCGCCAGCAGTGAGTCGATTGGGACAGTGAACACTGAAGCTTTCTTT
few,TRBJ2-3,-,TRBV2,CASSDGSSTDTQYF,TGTGCCAGCAGTGACGGCAGTAGCACAGATACGCAGTATTTT
-,TRBJ1-5,-,TRBV12-3/TRBV12-4,CASSPSIGRDNQPQHF,TGTGCCAGCAGCCCGAGTATCGGGCGGGACAATCAGCCCCAGCATTTT
-,TRBJ2-1,TRBD1,TRBV5-5,CASSSGQGARYNEQFF,TGTGCCAGCAGCTCGGGACAGGGGGCGCGATACAATGAGCAGTTCTTC
few,TRBJ2-7,-,TRBV7-9,CASSPKGGPGGEQYF,TGTGCCAGCAGCCCAAAGGGGGGGCCTGGGGGCGAGCAGTACTTC
-,TRBJ2-1,TRBD1,TRBV15,CATTRDRINNEQFF,TGTGCCACCACCCGGGACAGAATTAACAATGAGCAGTTCTTC
many,TRBJ1-1,TRBD1,TRBV12-3/TRBV12-4,CASSLGQATEAFF,TGTGCCAGCAGTTTGGGACAGGCCACTGAAGCTTTCTTT
-,TRBJ2-2,-,TRBV24-1,CATEGLGGELFF,TGTGCCACCGAGGGATTAGGGGGGGAGCTGTTTTTT
many,TRBJ2-3,-,TRBV4-3,CASSQDQSSTDTQYF,TGCGCCAGCAGCCAAGACCAGAGCAGCACAGATACGCAGTATTTT
many,TRBJ2-7,-,TRBV6-2/TRBV6-3,CASKQGPRWREQYF,TGTGCCAGCAAACAGGGACCGCGCTGGAGAGAGCAGTACTTC
few,TRBJ2-7,-,TRBV30,CAWSVQGPGEQYF,TGTGCCTGGAGTGTACAAGGACCGGGGGAGCAGTACTTC
many,TRBJ1-2,-,TRBV20-1,CSARFLTKGYTF,TGCAGTGCTAGATTCTTGACAAAGGGCTACACCTTC
few,TRBJ2-3,TRBD2,TRBV10-2,CASSDRAGGFTDTQYF,TGCGCCAGCAGTGATAGAGCGGGGGGATTCACAGATACGCAGTATTTT
-,TRBJ1-4,TRBD1,TRBV20-1,CSAPTGLDEKLFF,TGCAGTGCACCGACAGGGCTAGATGAAAAACTGTTTTTT
-,TRBJ2-1,TRBD2,TRBV7-9,CASSGLAGATEQFF,TGTGCCAGCAGCGGGCTAGCGGGAGCAACTGAGCAGTTCTTC
many,TRBJ1-1,TRBD1,TRBV5-1,CASSPGTANTEAFF,TGCGCCAGCAGCCCGGGGACAGCGAACACTGAAGCTTTCTTT
-,TRBJ2-3,-,TRBV15,CATSRDLLRTDTQYF,TGTGCCACCAGCAGAGATCTATTACGCACAGATACGCAGTATTTT
-,TRBJ1-4,TRBD1,TRBV20-1,CSARQGMNEKLFF,TGCAGTGCGCGACAGGGAATGAACGAAAAACTGTTTTTT
-,TRBJ2-7,TRBD2,TRBV6-4,CASSDPGSGGTSYEQYF,TGTGCCAGCAGTGACCCGGGGAGCGGGGGCACCTCCTACGAGCAGTACTTC
few,TRBJ2-7,-,TRBV4-3,CASSQDSRSYEQYF,TGCGCCAGCAGCCAAGACTCCCGCTCCTACGAGCAGTACTTC
few,TRBJ2-5,TRBD2,TRBV6-5,CASSYSNPLAGQETQYF,TGTGCCAGCAGTTACTCGAATCCACTAGCGGGCCAAGAGACCCAGTACTTC
many,TRBJ2-5,TRBD1,TRBV12-3/TRBV12-4,CASRERTGSETQYF,TGTGCCAGCAGGGAGCGGACAGGGAGCGAGACCCAGTACTTC
many,TRBJ2-2,TRBD1,TRBV7-7,CASSLASGGAPGELFF,TGTGCCAGCAGCTTAGCGTCAGGGGGCGCCCCCGGGGAGCTGTTTTTT
-,TRBJ1-6,-,TRBV3-1,CASSRQDGNSPLHF,TGTGCCAGCAGCCGACAGGACGGGAATTCACCCCTCCACTTT
-,TRBJ2-1,-,TRBV2,CASSGLEGWDNEQFF,TGTGCCAGCAGTGGGCTCGAGGGGTGGGACAATGAGCAGTTCTTC
few,TRBJ2-1,-,TRBV12-3/TRBV12-4,CASRRGSYNEQFF,TGTGCCAGCAGGAGGGGATCCTACAATGAGCAGTTCTTC
-,TRBJ2-1,TRBD2,TRBV7-9,CASRMGLAGHNEQFF,TGTGCCAGCAGGATGGGACTAGCAGGCCACAATGAGCAGTTCTTC
many,TRBJ2-7,TRBD2,TRBV4-3,CASSQDPGGFDEQYF,TGCGCCAGCAGCCAAGATCCCGGGGGGTTCGACGAGCAGTACTTC
-,TRBJ2-3,TRBD2,TRBV10-3,CAISEGTAGADTQYF,TGTGCCATCAGTGAAGGGACCGCGGGGGCAGATACGCAGTATTTT